The 28 T cell receptor beta chains in this list originate from one sample, sequenced in a study of blood T cell repertoires in COVID-19. This table comes from immunoSEQ multiplex PCR, and its TCRdb copy is limited to in-frame clones, with some not included. The sample contains 170,000 or so clones, roughly 90% of which appear only once. The sample taken for sequencing was PBMCs or T cells enriched from blood (not recorded which). These receptors were obtained from a woman aged 50 to 60 who had recovered from COVID-19.

The chain combines TRBV7-2 with TRBJ2-3; 10 bases align to TRBD2. The CDR3 runs 15 residues. The V and J ends lost 5 bases and 5 bases, in that order; junction bases with no gene match: 7. The germline gives CDR1 SGHTA, CDR2 FQGNSA. CDR3: CASSAASGGLDTQYF. Here the CDR3 DNA reads TGTGCCAGCAGCGCCGCTAGCGGGGGTCTAGATACGCAGTATTTT.

This rearrangement joins TRBV6-2 or TRBV6-3 to TRBJ2-1; 8 nucleotides align to TRBD2. The CDR3 loop spans 15 amino acids. From germline, CDR1 is MNHEY and CDR2 SVGEGT. V gave up 3 bases and J gave up 7 bases; unmatched junction bases: 8. CDR3 loop: CASSYPGGPGNEQFF. For the CDR3, the DNA is TGTGCCAGCAGTTATCCGGGGGGGCCGGGTAATGAGCAGTTCTTC.

This clone has a single count. J is TRBJ2-5 and V is TRBV7-8; 11 bases align to TRBD2. The length of the CDR3 is 17 residues. The V gene end was trimmed by 3 bases and the J gene end by 2 bases; junction bases not matched to a gene: 8. Germline CDR1 and CDR2: SGHVS and FQNEAQ. The chain's CDR3 is CASSLANLAGGQETQYF. CDR3 in DNA: TGTGCCAGCAGCTTGGCAAATTTAGCGGGGGGGCAAGAGACCCAGTACTTC.

This chain joins TRBV19 and TRBJ1-2, with D perhaps matching TRBD1 (5 bases). The germline V gene has CDR1 LNHDA and CDR2 SQIVND (reference sequence). The CDR3 spans 16 residues. Trimming removed 9 bases at V and 2 bases at J, with 22 bases between. CDR3 sequence reads: CASNPPSGNPNYGYTF. The CDR3 coding sequence is TGTGCCAGCAATCCCCCTTCAGGGAATCCCAACTATGGCTACACCTTC.

The chain has TRBV30 and TRBJ1-6; D not resolved. Germline-derived CDR1 and CDR2 are GTSNPN and SVGIG (reference sequence). Trimming cost V 0 bases and J 12 bases, with 9 bases left between them. This CDR3 region has 12 residues. The CDR3 sequence: CAWSVGEEPLHF. In DNA, the CDR3 is TGTGCCTGGAGTGTTGGGGAGGAACCCCTCCACTTT.

The chain links TRBV4-3 to TRBJ2-7, with 8 bases fitting TRBD2. Germline values: CDR1 LGHNA, CDR2 YSLEER. The CDR3 has 19 residues. V shed 0 bases, J shed 0 bases, and the junction held 13 bases outside the gene matches. This chain's CDR3 is CASSQDYSLADVYSYEQYF. Written as DNA, the CDR3 is TGCGCCAGCAGCCAAGATTACTCACTAGCGGACGTTTACTCCTACGAGCAGTACTTC.

V and J are TRBV7-2 and TRBJ1-1; a weak D match, TRBD1 (5 bases). In germline, CDR1 is SGHTA, CDR2 FQGNSA. V dropped 5 bases and J dropped 1 base, with 11 bases sitting between them. The CDR3 is made up of 14 amino acids. The CDR3 sequence: CASSQLDRNTEAFF. DNA for the CDR3: TGTGCCAGCAGCCAGCTTGACAGGAACACTGAAGCTTTCTTT. Using reference TRBV7-2 and TRBJ1-1 for the parts outside the CDR3, the full variable domain is GAGVSQSPSNKVTEKGKDVELRCDPISGHTALYWYRQSLGQGLEFLIYFQGNSAPDKSGLPSDRFSAERTGGSVSTLTIQRTQQEDSAVYLCASSQLDRNTEAFFGQGTRLTVV.

The CDR3 DNA reads as TGCGCCAGCAGCTTGGATGCGGTTAATCAGCCCCAGCATTTT. Translated, it gives CASSLDAVNQPQHF. The rearrangement links TRBV5-1 to TRBJ1-5, with no clear D. Germline V gene data show CDR1 as SGHRS and CDR2 as YFSETQ. Trimming stripped 0 bases from V and 4 bases from J, with 8 bases between. The CDR3 is made up of 14 amino acids.

In nucleotides, the CDR3 is TGTGCCAGCAGTTTGAGGAGTTATCGCTACACCTTC. Amino acids: CASSLRSYRYTF. V gene TRBV27 combines with J gene TRBJ1-2; D unresolved. CDR3 size: 12 residues. The V end was cut by 3 bases, the J end by 9 bases, with 11 bases between. Germline V gene sequence: CDR1 MNHEY, CDR2 SMNVEV (reference sequence).

Comment on this clone: Mismatch with germline at one junction end may stem from a read error. V usage is TRBV7-7 and J usage is TRBJ2-5, with unresolved D. CDR3 length equals 13 residues. CDR1 is SSHAT and CDR2 is FNYEAQ in the germline V gene (reference sequence). The CDR3 sequence: CASSLGSQETQYF. For the CDR3, the DNA is TGTGCTAGCAGCTTAGGTAGCCAAGAGACCCAGTACTTC.

The CDR3 sequence: CASSHNQGVRDKNIQYF. The CDR3 region has the DNA TGTGCCAGCAGCCACAACCAAGGGGTTCGAGACAAAAACATTCAGTACTTC. This sequence joins TRBV3-1 (or the pseudogene TRBV3-2) and TRBJ2-4; TRBD1 might be the D (5 bases). Germline assignment: CDR1 LGHDT and CDR2 YNNKEL (reference sequence). V was clipped by 3 bases and J by 3 bases, with 18 bases between them. The CDR3 totals 17 residues.

This clone showed up just a few times. This rearrangement joins TRBV9 to TRBJ1-6, with D unresolved. Per germline, CDR1 SGDLS and CDR2 YYNGEE. V was trimmed by 4 bases and J by 4 bases, leaving 9 bases between them. This CDR3 spans 14 amino acids. The CDR3 bases are TGTGCCAGCAGCCCTCGGGAGTATAATTCACCCCTCCACTTT. Amino acid sequence: CASSPREYNSPLHF.

This sequence joins TRBV3-1 (or the pseudogene TRBV3-2) and TRBJ2-1; 8 nucleotides line up with TRBD1. The CDR3 runs to 14 residues. The V segment lost 5 bases and the J segment 7 bases; nucleotides outside the gene matches: 7. Germline CDR1 LGHDT, CDR2 YNNKEL (reference sequence). CDR3 amino acids: CASSARQGTNEQFF. The CDR3 DNA reads as TGTGCCAGCAGCGCGAGACAGGGGACGAATGAGCAGTTCTTC.

The chain carries TRBV30 and TRBJ1-1, with D possibly TRBD1 on 6 matching bases. V shed 3 bases and J shed 6 bases, with 20 bases lying between them. This CDR3 spans 15 amino acids. From germline, CDR1 is GTSNPN and CDR2 SVGIG (reference sequence). For the CDR3, the DNA is TGTGCCTGGAGAGTCCGGGCGGGGGGCTCAGCTGAAGCTTTCTTT. Translating gives CAWRVRAGGSAEAFF.

The chain carries TRBV6-5 and TRBJ2-7; 10 nucleotides line up with TRBD1. Germline CDR1 is MNHEY and CDR2 is SVGAGI. V shed 6 bases, J shed 5 bases, and the junction held 7 bases outside the gene matches. This CDR3 region has 14 residues. Here the CDR3 DNA reads TGTGCCAGCAGGCGACAGGGGGCGCGCCACGAGCAGTACTTC. Translation: CASRRQGARHEQYF.

The chain has TRBV7-9 and TRBJ1-4, with a weak D call TRBD1 (6 bases). CDR3 length equals 15 residues. V was shortened by 3 bases and J by 6 bases, with 14 bases between the two germline ends. Germline loops: CDR1 SEHNR, CDR2 FQNEAQ (reference sequence). The CDR3 here is CASSFRQAWHEKLFF. In DNA, the CDR3 is TGTGCCAGCAGCTTCCGACAGGCGTGGCATGAAAAACTGTTTTTT.

This clone was seen ten or more times. V is TRBV6-5 and J is TRBJ1-4; a possible D gene is TRBD1 (5 bases). The CDR3 has 13 amino acids. V lost 0 bases and J lost 10, with 9 bases in between. Looked up from germline, CDR1 is MNHEY and CDR2 is SVGAGI. CDR3: CASSYSSGGKLFF. In DNA, the CDR3 is TGTGCCAGCAGTTACTCATCGGGGGGAAAACTGTTTTTT.

This chain uses TRBV11-2 with TRBJ1-1; D is unresolved. The CDR3 is 13 residues long. Germline V gene sequence: CDR1 SGHAT, CDR2 FQNNGV. V was pared by 1 base and J by 10 bases, with 13 bases between. This CDR3 reads CASSLVPVARAFF. The CDR3 DNA is TGTGCCAGCAGCTTAGTTCCAGTGGCACGAGCTTTCTTT.

The chain is built from TRBV15 and TRBJ1-5; D possibly corresponds to TRBD1 (5 bases). Germline V gives CDR1 LNHNV, CDR2 YYDKDF (reference sequence). The CDR3 sequence is 13 residues long. Trimming stripped 5 bases from V and 5 bases from J, with 10 bases between. The DNA of the CDR3 is TGTGCCACCAGCCTAAGGGGATATCAGCCCCAGCATTTT. This translates into CATSLRGYQPQHF.

The chain uses TRBV2 and TRBJ1-1; D remains unclear. V was cut by 5 bases and J by 0 bases, with 7 bases left in between. CDR1 is SNHLY, CDR2 FYNNEI, per germline. The CDR3 is 13 amino acids. The CDR3 DNA is TGTGCCAGCAGTCCCAGTATGAACACTGAAGCTTTCTTT. Translated: CASSPSMNTEAFF. Drawing the rest from reference TRBV2 and TRBJ1-1, the complete variable domain is EPEVTQTPSHQVTQMGQEVILRCVPISNHLYFYWYRQILGQKVEFLVSFYNNEISEKSEIFDDQFSVERPDGSNFTLKIRSTKLEDSAMYFCASSPSMNTEAFFGQGTRLTVV.

This CDR3 is CASSYSQMRYEKLFF. The CDR3 region has the DNA TGTGCCAGCAGTTACTCCCAGATGCGGTATGAAAAACTGTTTTTT. This chain connects TRBV6-5 to TRBJ1-4, with D hard to call. Germline V gene sequence: CDR1 MNHEY, CDR2 SVGAGI. The CDR3 is made up of 15 amino acids. V lost 0 bases and J lost 6, with 11 bases in between.

The chain carries TRBV7-2 and TRBJ1-3; D may be TRBD1 (5 bases). There are 17 residues in the CDR3. Germline V gives CDR1 SGHTA, CDR2 FQGNSA. V was trimmed by 5 bases and J by 0 bases, leaving 17 bases between them. The CDR3 loop reads CASSAPWDSSSGNTIYF. CDR3 DNA sequence: TGTGCCAGCAGCGCCCCCTGGGACTCCTCCTCTGGAAACACCATATATTTT.

The chain is built from TRBV5-4 and TRBJ2-3, with 10 bases identical to TRBD2. Looked up from germline, CDR1 is SGHNT and CDR2 is YYREEE (reference sequence). After removal of 4 bases from V and 1 base from J, the junction contained 3 bases not matched to a gene. CDR3 length: 15 amino acids. The CDR3 reads CASSQAGGGTDTQYF. CDR3 nucleotides: TGTGCCAGCAGCCAAGCGGGGGGGGGCACAGATACGCAGTATTTT.

J is TRBJ2-1 and V is TRBV30, with 8 positions matching TRBD1. The V gene end was trimmed by 0 bases and the J gene end by 8 bases; junction bases not matched to a gene: 9. The CDR3 extends over 15 amino acids. Looked up from germline, CDR1 is GTSNPN and CDR2 is SVGIG (reference sequence). CDR3 nucleotide sequence: TGTGCCTGGAGTGTACCCAGGGGGCAATACGATGAGCAGTTCTTC. Its translation: CAWSVPRGQYDEQFF.

The genes are TRBV27 and TRBJ2-5; TRBD2 is a possible D gene (6 bases). Trimming removed 4 bases from V and 4 bases from J, with 19 bases in between. The CDR3 has 16 amino acids. Germline assignment: CDR1 MNHEY and CDR2 SMNVEV (reference sequence). The CDR3 bases are TGTGCCAGCAGTTCGCTTGGGGCGGGGAAGCGAGAGACCCAGTACTTC. Translation: CASSSLGAGKRETQYF.

The chain combines TRBV5-1 with TRBJ1-1; a weak D match, TRBD1 (5 bases). The V and J ends lost 3 bases and 1 base respectively, with 13 bases between them. This CDR3 region has 15 residues. Looked up from germline, CDR1 is SGHRS and CDR2 is YFSETQ. CDR3 sequence reads: CASSWGRGGNTEAFF. The CDR3 coding sequence is TGCGCCAGCAGCTGGGGACGGGGAGGGAACACTGAAGCTTTCTTT.

The chain uses TRBV27 and TRBJ1-2; a possible D gene is TRBD1 (5 bases). Germline CDR1 is MNHEY and CDR2 is SMNVEV (reference sequence). CDR3 length: 13 amino acids. Trimming pared 6 bases from V and 1 base from J, leaving 9 bases between. The CDR3 region has the DNA TGTGCCAGCAGGTTGACAGTTAACTATGGCTACACCTTC. Translated, it gives CASRLTVNYGYTF.

This clone was seen more than once but under ten times. The chain combines TRBV24-1 with TRBJ1-2; 8 bases are a match to TRBD1. CDR3 size: 12 residues. V dropped 6 bases and J dropped 7; count of bases not matched to a gene: 3. Germline V CDR1 and CDR2: KGHDR, SFDVKD. This chain's CDR3 is CATSQGATGYTF. The CDR3 region has the DNA TGTGCCACCAGTCAGGGGGCAACTGGCTACACCTTC.